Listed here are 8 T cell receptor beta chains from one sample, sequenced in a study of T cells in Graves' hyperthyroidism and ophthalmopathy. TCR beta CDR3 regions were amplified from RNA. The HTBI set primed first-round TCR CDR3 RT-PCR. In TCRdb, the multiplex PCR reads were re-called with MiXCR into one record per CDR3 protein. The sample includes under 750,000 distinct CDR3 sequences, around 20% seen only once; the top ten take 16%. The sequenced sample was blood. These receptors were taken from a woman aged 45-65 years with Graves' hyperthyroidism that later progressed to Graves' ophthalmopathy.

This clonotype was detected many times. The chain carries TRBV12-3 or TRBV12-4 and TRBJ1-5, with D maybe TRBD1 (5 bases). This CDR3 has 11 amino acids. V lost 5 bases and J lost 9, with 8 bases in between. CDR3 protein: CASSPGGPQHF. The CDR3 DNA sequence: TGTGCCAGCAGTCCCGGGGGGCCCCAGCATTTT.

The CDR3 protein is CASSIETGTGKGELFF. CDR3 nucleotide sequence: TGTGCCAGTAGTATAGAGACCGGGACAGGGAAAGGGGAGCTGTTTTTT. V gene TRBV19 combines with J gene TRBJ2-2; 9 positions agree with TRBD1. Looked up from germline, CDR1 is LNHDA and CDR2 is SQIVND (reference sequence). The CDR3 contains 16 residues. V was clipped by 0 bases and J by 8 bases; unmatched bases: 7.

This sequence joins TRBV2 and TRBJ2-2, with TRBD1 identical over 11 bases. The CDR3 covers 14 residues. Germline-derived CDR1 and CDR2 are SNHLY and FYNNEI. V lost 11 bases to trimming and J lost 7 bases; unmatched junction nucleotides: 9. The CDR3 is CAAPDRGPVGELFF. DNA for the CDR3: TGTGCCGCCCCGGACAGGGGGCCGGTCGGGGAGCTGTTTTTT.

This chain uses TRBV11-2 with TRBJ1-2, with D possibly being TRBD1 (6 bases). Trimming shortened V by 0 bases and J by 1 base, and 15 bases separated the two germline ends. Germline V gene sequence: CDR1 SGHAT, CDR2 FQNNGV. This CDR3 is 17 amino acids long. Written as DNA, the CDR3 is TGTGCCAGCAGCTTAGATTCAGGGGATCGACTTAACTATGGCTACACCTTC. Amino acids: CASSLDSGDRLNYGYTF.

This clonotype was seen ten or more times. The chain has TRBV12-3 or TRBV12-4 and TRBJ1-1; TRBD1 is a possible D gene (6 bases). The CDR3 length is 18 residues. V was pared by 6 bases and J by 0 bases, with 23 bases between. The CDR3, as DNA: TGTGCCAGCAGCCTCCTTACCAGGGGTGTGGCTCTGAACACTGAAGCTTTCTTT. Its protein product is CASSLLTRGVALNTEAFF.

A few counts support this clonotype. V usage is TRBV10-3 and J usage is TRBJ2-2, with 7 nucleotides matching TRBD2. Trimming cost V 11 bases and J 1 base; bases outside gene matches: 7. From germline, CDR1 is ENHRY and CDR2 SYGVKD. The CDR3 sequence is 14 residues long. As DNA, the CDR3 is TGTGCCGTCTCGGGGGGACGGAACACCGGGGAGCTGTTTTTT. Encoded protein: CAVSGGRNTGELFF.

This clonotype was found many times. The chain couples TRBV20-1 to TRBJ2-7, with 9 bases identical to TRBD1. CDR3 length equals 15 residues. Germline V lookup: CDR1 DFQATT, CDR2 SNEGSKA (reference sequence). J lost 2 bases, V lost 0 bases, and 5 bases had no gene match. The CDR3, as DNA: TGCAGTGCTAGAGACCCGGGACAGGGAACCTACGAGCAGTACTTC. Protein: CSARDPGQGTYEQYF.

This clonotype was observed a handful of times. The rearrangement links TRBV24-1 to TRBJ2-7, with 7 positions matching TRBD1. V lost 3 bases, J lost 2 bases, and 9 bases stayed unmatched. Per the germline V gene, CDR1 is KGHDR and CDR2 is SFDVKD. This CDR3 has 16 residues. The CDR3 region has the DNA TGTGCCACCAGTGATCAGCAGAGGGGGCCGACCTACGAGCAGTACTTC. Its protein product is CATSDQQRGPTYEQYF.